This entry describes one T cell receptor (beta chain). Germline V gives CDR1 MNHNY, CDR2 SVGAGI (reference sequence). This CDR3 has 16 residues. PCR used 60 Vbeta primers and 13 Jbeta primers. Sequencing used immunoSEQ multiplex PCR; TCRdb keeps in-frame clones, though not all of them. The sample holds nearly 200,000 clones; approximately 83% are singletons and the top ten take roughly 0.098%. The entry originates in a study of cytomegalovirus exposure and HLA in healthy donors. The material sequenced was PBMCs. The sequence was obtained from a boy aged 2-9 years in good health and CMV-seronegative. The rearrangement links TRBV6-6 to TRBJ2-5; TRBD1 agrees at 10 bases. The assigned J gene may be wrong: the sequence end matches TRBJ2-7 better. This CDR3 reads CASSYLGTGVVVEQYF. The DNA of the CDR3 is TGTGCCAGCAGTTACCTCGGGACAGGGGTGGTCGTCGAGCAGTACTTC.